This TCR beta chain was sequenced for a study of blood T cell repertoires in COVID-19. Study summary: COVID-19 samples, acute and convalescent, were from the United States, Italy and Spain. T cells, B-cell-depleted T cells, or PBMCs supplied cDNA or gDNA.

The repertoire was sequenced with immunoSEQ multiplex PCR; TCRdb's copy has only in-frame clones and lacks some. The sample has 70,000 or so clones; 70% to 90% are singletons. Germline-derived CDR1 and CDR2 are LNHNV and YYDKDF (reference sequence). Trimming cost V 5 bases and J 2 bases; bases outside gene matches: 2. The CDR3 contains 13 residues. The sequencing input was peripheral blood. The rearrangement joins TRBV15 to TRBJ2-7; 8 bases fit TRBD2. This TCR came from a man in his sixties or seventies with active COVID-19. The CDR3 DNA sequence: TGTGCCACCAGCCTAGCGGGCCCCTACGAGCAGTACTTC. It translates to CATSLAGPYEQYF.